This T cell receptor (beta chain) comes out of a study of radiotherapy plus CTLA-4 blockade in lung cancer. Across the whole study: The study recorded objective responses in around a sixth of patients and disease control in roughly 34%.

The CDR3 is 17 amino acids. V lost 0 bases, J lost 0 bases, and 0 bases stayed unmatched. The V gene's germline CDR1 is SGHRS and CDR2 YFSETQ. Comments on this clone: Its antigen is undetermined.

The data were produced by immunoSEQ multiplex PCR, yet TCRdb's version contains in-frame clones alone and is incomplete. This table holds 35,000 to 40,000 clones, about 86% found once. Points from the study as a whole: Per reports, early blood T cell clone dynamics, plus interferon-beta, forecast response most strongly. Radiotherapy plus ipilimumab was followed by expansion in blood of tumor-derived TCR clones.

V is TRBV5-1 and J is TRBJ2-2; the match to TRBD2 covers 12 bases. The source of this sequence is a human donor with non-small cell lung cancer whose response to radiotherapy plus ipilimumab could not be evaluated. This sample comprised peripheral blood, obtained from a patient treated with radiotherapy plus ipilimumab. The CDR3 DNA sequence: TGCGCCAGCAGCTTGGGACTAGCGGGAGCGAACACCGGGGAGCTGTTTTTT. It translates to CASSLGLAGANTGELFF.